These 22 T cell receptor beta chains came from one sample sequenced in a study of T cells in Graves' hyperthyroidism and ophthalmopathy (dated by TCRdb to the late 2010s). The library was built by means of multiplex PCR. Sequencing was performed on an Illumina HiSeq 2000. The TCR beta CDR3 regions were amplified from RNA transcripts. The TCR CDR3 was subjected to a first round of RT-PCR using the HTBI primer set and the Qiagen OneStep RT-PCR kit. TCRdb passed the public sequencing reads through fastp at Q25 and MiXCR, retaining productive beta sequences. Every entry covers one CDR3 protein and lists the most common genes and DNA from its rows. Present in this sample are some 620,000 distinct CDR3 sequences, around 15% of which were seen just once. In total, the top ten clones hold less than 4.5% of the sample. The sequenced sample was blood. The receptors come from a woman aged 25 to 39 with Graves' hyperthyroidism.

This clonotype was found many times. CDR3 DNA sequence: TGCAGCGTTGAGGGAGTTAACGATGAGCAGTTCTTC. Protein sequence: CSVEGVNDEQFF. The chain employs TRBV29-1 and TRBJ2-1, with a tentative D call TRBD2 (5 bases). The CDR3 covers 12 residues. Germline-derived CDR1 and CDR2 are SQVTM and ANQGSEA. The ends were cut back, 3 bases at V and 8 bases at J, with 11 bases in the middle.

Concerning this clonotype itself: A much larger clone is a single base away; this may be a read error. The CDR3 spells CASSSSRQLQETEYF. CDR3 DNA: TGTGCCAGCAGTTCCTCTCGGCAGTTACAAGAGACCGAGTACTTC. This rearrangement joins TRBV6-9 to TRBJ2-5, with D unclear. Looked up from germline, CDR1 is MNHGY and CDR2 is SVAAGI. The CDR3 is made up of 15 amino acids.

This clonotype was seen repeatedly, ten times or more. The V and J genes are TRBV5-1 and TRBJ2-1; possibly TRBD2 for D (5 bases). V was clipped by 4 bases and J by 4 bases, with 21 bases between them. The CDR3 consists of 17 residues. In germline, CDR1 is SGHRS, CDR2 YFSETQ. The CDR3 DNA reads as TGCGCCAGCAGCCCCTACATAGACAATTCGGGGTACAATGAGCAGTTCTTC. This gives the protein CASSPYIDNSGYNEQFF.

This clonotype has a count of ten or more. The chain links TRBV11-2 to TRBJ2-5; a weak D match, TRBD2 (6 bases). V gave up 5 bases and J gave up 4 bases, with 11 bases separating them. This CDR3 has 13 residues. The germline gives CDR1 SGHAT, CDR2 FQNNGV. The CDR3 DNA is TGTGCCAGCAGCAAGGGACTTGGAGAGACCCAGTACTTC. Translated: CASSKGLGETQYF.

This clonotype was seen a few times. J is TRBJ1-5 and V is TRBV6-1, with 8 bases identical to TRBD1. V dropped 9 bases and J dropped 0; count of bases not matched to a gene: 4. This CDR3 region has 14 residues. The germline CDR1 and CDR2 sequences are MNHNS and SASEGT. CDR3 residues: CASGTGYSNQPQHF. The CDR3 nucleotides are TGTGCCAGTGGGACAGGTTATAGCAATCAGCCCCAGCATTTT.

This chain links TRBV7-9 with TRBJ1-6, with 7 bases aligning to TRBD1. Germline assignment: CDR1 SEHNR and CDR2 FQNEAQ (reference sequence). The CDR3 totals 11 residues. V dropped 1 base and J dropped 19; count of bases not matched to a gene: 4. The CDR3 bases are TGTGCCAGCAGCTTAGGACAGGGACTTCACTTT. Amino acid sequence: CASSLGQGLHF.

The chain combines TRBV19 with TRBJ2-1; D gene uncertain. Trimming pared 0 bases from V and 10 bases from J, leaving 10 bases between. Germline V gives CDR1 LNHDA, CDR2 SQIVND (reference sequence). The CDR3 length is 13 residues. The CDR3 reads CASSIDDGQEQFF. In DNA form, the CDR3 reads TGTGCCAGTAGTATAGACGACGGTCAGGAGCAGTTCTTC.

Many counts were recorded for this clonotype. The CDR3 here is CASSPLKGGVRTDTQYF. DNA of the CDR3: TGTGCCAGCAGTCCCTTAAAGGGGGGGGTGAGGACAGATACGCAGTATTTT. The chain uses TRBV27 and TRBJ2-3, with D maybe TRBD2 (7 bases). The CDR3 is 17 residues long. Trimming removed 5 bases from V and 3 bases from J, with 21 bases in between. CDR1 and CDR2 from the germline V gene are MNHEY and SMNVEV (reference sequence).

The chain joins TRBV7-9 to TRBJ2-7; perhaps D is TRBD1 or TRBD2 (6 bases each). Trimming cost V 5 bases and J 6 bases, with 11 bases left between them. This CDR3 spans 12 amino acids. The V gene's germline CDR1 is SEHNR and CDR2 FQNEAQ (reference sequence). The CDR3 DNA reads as TGTGCCAGCAGCGCCGGGGGCGGCGAGCAGTACTTC. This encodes CASSAGGGEQYF.

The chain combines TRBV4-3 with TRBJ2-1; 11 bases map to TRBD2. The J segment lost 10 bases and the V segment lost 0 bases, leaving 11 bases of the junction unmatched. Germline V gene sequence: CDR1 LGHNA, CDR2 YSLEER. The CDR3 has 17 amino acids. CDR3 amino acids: CASSQDLTSGIYREQFF. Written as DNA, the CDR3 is TGCGCCAGCAGCCAAGATCTGACTAGCGGGATTTACAGGGAGCAGTTCTTC.

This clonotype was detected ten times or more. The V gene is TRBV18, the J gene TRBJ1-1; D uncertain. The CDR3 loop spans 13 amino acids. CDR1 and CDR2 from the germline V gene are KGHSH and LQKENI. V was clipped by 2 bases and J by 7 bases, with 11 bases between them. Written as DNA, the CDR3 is TGTGCCAGCTCACCATCCGGGGAAATTGAAGCTTTCTTT. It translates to CASSPSGEIEAFF.

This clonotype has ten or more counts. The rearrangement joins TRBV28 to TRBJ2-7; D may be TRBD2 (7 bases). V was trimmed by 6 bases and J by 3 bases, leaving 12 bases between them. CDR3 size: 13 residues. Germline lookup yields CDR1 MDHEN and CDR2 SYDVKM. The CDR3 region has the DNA TGTGCCAGCAGACCCGGGGGGCGCTACGAGCAGTACTTC. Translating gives CASRPGGRYEQYF.

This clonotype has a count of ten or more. In nucleotides, the CDR3 is TGTGCCAGCAGTTACTTCACGACTAGCGGGGGCCAAGAGACCCAGTACTTC. The encoded protein is CASSYFTTSGGQETQYF. The rearrangement uses TRBV6-6 and TRBJ2-5; 12 bases line up with TRBD2. The CDR3 covers 17 residues. Germline-derived CDR1 and CDR2 are MNHNY and SVGAGI (reference sequence). V shed 1 base, J shed 1 base, and the junction held 4 bases outside the gene matches.

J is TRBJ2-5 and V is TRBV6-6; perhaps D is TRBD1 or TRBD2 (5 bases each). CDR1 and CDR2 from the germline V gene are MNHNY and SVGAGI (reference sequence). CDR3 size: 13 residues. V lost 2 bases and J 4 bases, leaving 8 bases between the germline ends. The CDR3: CASSYTRGETQYF. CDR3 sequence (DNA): TGTGCCAGCAGTTACACGAGGGGAGAGACCCAGTACTTC.

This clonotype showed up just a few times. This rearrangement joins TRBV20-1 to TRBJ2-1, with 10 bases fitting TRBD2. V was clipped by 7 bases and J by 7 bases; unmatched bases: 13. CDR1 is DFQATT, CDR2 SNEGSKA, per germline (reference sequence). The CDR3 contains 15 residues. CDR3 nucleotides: TGCAGTGTTCCACCCCTAGCGGGAGTGAGAAATGAGCAGTTCTTC. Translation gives CSVPPLAGVRNEQFF.

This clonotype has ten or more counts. The CDR3 here is CASSSMTGLTEAFF. The CDR3 region has the DNA TGTGCCAGCAGCTCCATGACAGGGTTGACTGAAGCTTTCTTT. This chain connects TRBV11-2 to TRBJ1-1; 7 bases fit TRBD1. Trimming at V came to 4 bases and at J to 5 bases, leaving 7 bases not matched to a gene. Germline-derived CDR1 and CDR2 are SGHAT and FQNNGV. This CDR3 has 14 residues.

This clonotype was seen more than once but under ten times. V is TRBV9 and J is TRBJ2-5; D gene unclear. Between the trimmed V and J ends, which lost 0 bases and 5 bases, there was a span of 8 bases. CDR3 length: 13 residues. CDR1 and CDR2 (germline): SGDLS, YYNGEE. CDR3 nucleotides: TGTGCCAGCAGCGTAGATTGGGGTGAGACCCAGTACTTC. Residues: CASSVDWGETQYF.

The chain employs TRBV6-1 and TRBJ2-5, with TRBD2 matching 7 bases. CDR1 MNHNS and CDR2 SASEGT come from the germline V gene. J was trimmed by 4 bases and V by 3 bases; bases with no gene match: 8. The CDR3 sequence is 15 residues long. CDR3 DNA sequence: TGTGCCAGCAGTGATAGAGGGAGGGCCCGAGAGACCCAGTACTTC. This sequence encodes CASSDRGRARETQYF.

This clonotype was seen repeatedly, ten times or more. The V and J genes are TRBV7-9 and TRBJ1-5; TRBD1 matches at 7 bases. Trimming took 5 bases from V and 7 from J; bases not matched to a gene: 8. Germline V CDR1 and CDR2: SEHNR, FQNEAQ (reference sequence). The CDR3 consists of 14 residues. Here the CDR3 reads CASSPTGAGQPQHF. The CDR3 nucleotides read TGTGCCAGCAGCCCTACAGGGGCTGGACAGCCCCAGCATTTT.

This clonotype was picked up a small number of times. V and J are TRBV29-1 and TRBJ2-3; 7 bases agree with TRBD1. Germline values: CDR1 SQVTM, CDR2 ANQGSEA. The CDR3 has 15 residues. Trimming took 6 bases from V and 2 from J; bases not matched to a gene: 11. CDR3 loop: CSVVTQGSPTDTQYF. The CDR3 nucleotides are TGCAGCGTCGTTACACAGGGGTCCCCCACAGATACGCAGTATTTT.

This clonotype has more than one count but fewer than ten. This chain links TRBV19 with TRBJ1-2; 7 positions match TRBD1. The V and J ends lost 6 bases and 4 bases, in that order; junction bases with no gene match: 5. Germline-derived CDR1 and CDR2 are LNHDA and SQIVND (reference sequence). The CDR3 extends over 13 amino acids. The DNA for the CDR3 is TGTGCCAGTAGGAGTCGACAGGGCTATGGCTACACCTTC. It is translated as CASRSRQGYGYTF. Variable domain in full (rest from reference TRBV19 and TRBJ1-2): DGGITQSPKYLFRKEGQNVTLSCEQNLNHDAMYWYRQDPGQGLRLIYYSQIVNDFQKGDIAEGYSVSREKKESFPLTVTSAQKNPTAFYLCASRSRQGYGYTFGSGTRLTVV.

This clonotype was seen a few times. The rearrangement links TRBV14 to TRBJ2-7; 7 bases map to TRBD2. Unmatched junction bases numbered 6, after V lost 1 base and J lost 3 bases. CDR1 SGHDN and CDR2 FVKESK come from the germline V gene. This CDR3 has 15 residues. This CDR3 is CASSQGDYQLYEQYF. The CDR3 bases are TGTGCCAGCAGCCAAGGGGACTATCAACTCTACGAGCAGTACTTC. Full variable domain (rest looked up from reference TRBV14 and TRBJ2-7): EAGVTQFPSHSVIEKGQTVTLRCDPISGHDNLYWYRRVMGKEIKFLLHFVKESKQDESGMPNNRFLAERTGGTYSTLKVQPAELEDSGVYFCASSQGDYQLYEQYFGPGTRLTVT.